Presented here are 18 T cell receptor beta chains from one specimen sequenced in a study of T cells after yellow fever vaccination. Each CDR3 protein is one row after TCRdb ran MiXCR on the 5' RACE reads. Of a few hundred thousand distinct CDR3 sequences in the sample, around 7% are singletons; the top ten hold about a sixth. Sequencing used PBMCs, obtained approximately 47 days after the first yellow fever vaccination. These receptors originate from a man younger than 35 who received the YFV17D yellow fever vaccine.

This clonotype was observed a handful of times. This chain connects TRBV12-3 or TRBV12-4 to TRBJ2-1; 9 bases agree with TRBD1. V was clipped by 5 bases and J by 14 bases; unmatched bases: 4. CDR3 length equals 11 residues. CDR3 coding DNA: TGTGCCAGCAGTCTCGGGACAGGGAAGTTCTTC. Translating it yields CASSLGTGKFF.

This clonotype was counted between two and nine times. The rearrangement uses TRBV6-1 and TRBJ2-5; tentatively, D is TRBD1 (6 bases). The germline gives CDR1 MNHNS, CDR2 SASEGT. Deletions cut 6 bases from V and 9 bases from J, with 14 bases between. The CDR3 covers 12 residues. CDR3 protein: CASRVSNRAQYF. The CDR3 bases are TGTGCCAGCAGAGTTTCAAACAGGGCCCAGTACTTC.

This clonotype was picked up many times. This chain uses TRBV7-2 with TRBJ2-5; possible D gene TRBD2, 6 bases. The germline gives CDR1 SGHTA, CDR2 FQGNSA. The CDR3 is made up of 15 amino acids. V was trimmed by 5 bases and J by 5 bases, leaving 18 bases between them. This CDR3 reads CASSPKTRRVETQYF. The DNA of the CDR3 is TGTGCCAGCAGCCCCAAGACCCGGAGGGTGGAGACCCAGTACTTC.

This rearrangement joins TRBV7-9 to TRBJ2-7, with D perhaps matching TRBD1 (7 bases). The CDR3 length is 14 residues. The V end lost 5 bases, the J end lost 1 base, and 12 bases lay between the germline ends. The germline CDR1 and CDR2 sequences are SEHNR and FQNEAQ (reference sequence). In DNA, the CDR3 is TGTGCCAGCAGCCCCCAGGGGGGTTCCTACGAGCAGTACTTC. Residues: CASSPQGGSYEQYF.

DNA of the CDR3: TGCAGCGTTGCCGGGACGGTCTATGGCTACACCTTC. It encodes CSVAGTVYGYTF. The V call is TRBV29-1, the J call TRBJ1-2; a weak D match, TRBD1 (5 bases). Trimming took 4 bases from V and 4 from J, leaving 10 bases between them. This CDR3 region has 12 residues. Germline V gene lookup returns CDR1 SQVTM and CDR2 ANQGSEA.

Only a few counts were recorded for this clonotype. V gene TRBV9 combines with J gene TRBJ2-3, with D unclear. This CDR3 spans 15 amino acids. Between the trimmed V and J ends, which lost 4 bases and 0 bases, there was a span of 12 bases. Germline V gene data show CDR1 as SGDLS and CDR2 as YYNGEE. The CDR3 DNA reads as TGTGCCAGCAGCCCCTACCTCTCGAGCACAGATACGCAGTATTTT. This encodes CASSPYLSSTDTQYF.

The chain employs TRBV12-3 or TRBV12-4 and TRBJ2-6; no clear D gene. V was cut by 6 bases and J by 2 bases, with 8 bases left in between. The CDR3 length is 14 residues. For the CDR3, the DNA is TGTGCCAGCAGGAGCACAGCTGGGGCCAACGTCCTGACTTTC. This sequence encodes CASRSTAGANVLTF.

V is TRBV3-1 and J is TRBJ2-5; 11 bases fit TRBD2. This CDR3 is built from 17 residues. From germline, CDR1 is LGHDT and CDR2 YNNKEL (reference sequence). Trimming at V came to 0 bases and at J to 5 bases, leaving 8 bases not matched to a gene. CDR3 nucleotide sequence: TGTGCCAGCAGCCAAGATTCCCCGCTAGCGGGGGGCGAGACCCAGTACTTC. It codes for CASSQDSPLAGGETQYF.

The chain uses TRBV20-1 and TRBJ2-6; D gene ambiguous. The CDR3 has 20 amino acids. Germline CDR1 DFQATT, CDR2 SNEGSKA (reference sequence). Between the trimmed V and J ends, which lost 5 bases and 0 bases, there was a span of 26 bases. CDR3 region: CSAWFRVGSPSSSGANVLTF. Written as DNA, the CDR3 is TGCAGTGCTTGGTTTCGTGTCGGCAGCCCAAGCTCCTCTGGGGCCAACGTCCTGACTTTC.

This clonotype was picked up a small number of times. The chain has TRBV29-1 and TRBJ2-3, with D possibly matching TRBD1 (6 bases). V dropped 1 base and J dropped 2 bases, with 13 bases sitting between them. Germline-derived CDR1 and CDR2 are SQVTM and ANQGSEA. The CDR3 runs to 15 residues. As DNA, the CDR3 is TGCAGCGTTGAAGTGTTACAGGGACCCACAGATACGCAGTATTTT. This translates into CSVEVLQGPTDTQYF.

The rearrangement joins TRBV5-1 to TRBJ1-2; 7 nucleotides match TRBD1. This CDR3 is built from 14 residues. Losses at the gene ends were 5 bases for V and 6 bases for J; bases not matched to a gene: 10. CDR1 and CDR2 (germline): SGHRS, YFSETQ. CDR3 bases: TGCGCCAGCAGATCCAGGGGGGATTTAGATGGCTACACCTTC. The encoded protein is CASRSRGDLDGYTF.

This clonotype was observed a handful of times. The chain is built from TRBV7-2 and TRBJ1-5; D might be TRBD1 (5 bases). The CDR3 has 15 amino acids. The V end lost 1 base, the J end lost 8 bases, and 15 bases lay between the germline ends. The V gene's germline CDR1 is SGHTA and CDR2 FQGNSA. CDR3 in DNA: TGTGCCAGCAGCTTAGGGCAGGGAAAGATGGAGCCCCAGCATTTT. Translation: CASSLGQGKMEPQHF. Complete variable domain (other parts from reference TRBV7-2 and TRBJ1-5): GAGVSQSPSNKVTEKGKDVELRCDPISGHTALYWYRQSLGQGLEFLIYFQGNSAPDKSGLPSDRFSAERTGGSVSTLTIQRTQQEDSAVYLCASSLGQGKMEPQHFGDGTRLSIL.

The J gene is TRBJ2-1, the V gene TRBV7-8, with D perhaps given as TRBD1 or TRBD2 (6 bases each). Germline loops: CDR1 SGHVS, CDR2 FQNEAQ. V dropped 1 base and J dropped 5 bases, with 15 bases sitting between them. CDR3 length: 16 amino acids. The CDR3 sequence: CASSLVPGATNNEQFF. The CDR3 DNA follows: TGTGCCAGCAGCTTAGTCCCGGGGGCGACAAACAATGAGCAGTTCTTC.

This clonotype has a handful of counts. The rearrangement joins TRBV6-1 to TRBJ2-3; D not resolved. The CDR3 is 13 amino acids. With 7 bases removed from V and 7 bases from J, the gap between germline ends came to 15 bases. CDR1 is MNHNS and CDR2 is SASEGT in the germline V gene. CDR3: CASKTLRRNTQYF. The CDR3 nucleotides are TGTGCCAGCAAAACCCTCCGGAGAAATACGCAGTATTTT.

This clonotype was observed a few times. The chain has TRBV20-1 and TRBJ1-5; D is unresolved. Germline V gene lookup returns CDR1 DFQATT and CDR2 SNEGSKA (reference sequence). The CDR3 length is 12 residues. The V and J ends lost 4 bases and 1 base respectively, with 5 bases between them. The DNA of the CDR3 is TGCAGTGCTAAAGACAGCAATCAGCCCCAGCATTTT. It codes for CSAKDSNQPQHF.

Only a few counts were recorded for this clonotype. The J gene is TRBJ2-5, the V gene TRBV7-2; the D call may be TRBD1 or TRBD2 (6 bases each). V was clipped by 5 bases and J by 4 bases, with 17 bases between them. CDR1 is SGHTA, CDR2 FQGNSA, per germline. The CDR3 spans 15 residues. The CDR3 DNA is TGTGCCAGCAGCCCAAAAAGGGGGGACACAGAGACCCAGTACTTC. Encoded protein: CASSPKRGDTETQYF.

J is TRBJ2-2 and V is TRBV3-1; no firm D call. V lost 11 bases to trimming and J lost 7 bases, with 32 bases between them. Per germline, CDR1 LGHDT and CDR2 YNNKEL (reference sequence). The CDR3 runs 18 residues. The CDR3 DNA sequence: TGTGCCTTCTGTTTAAGACGGTGGGCTAGTTGGGAAGACGGGGAGCTGTTTTTT. Protein sequence: CAFCLRRWASWEDGELFF.

This clonotype was observed a handful of times. J is TRBJ1-2 and V is TRBV27; a weak D match, TRBD1 (5 bases). Looked up from germline, CDR1 is MNHEY and CDR2 is SMNVEV (reference sequence). CDR3 length equals 13 residues. Trimming removed 6 bases at V and 8 bases at J, with 16 bases between. CDR3 sequence: CASSSTLGQGYTF. In nucleotides, the CDR3 is TGTGCCAGCAGCTCTACTTTGGGGCAGGGCTACACCTTC.